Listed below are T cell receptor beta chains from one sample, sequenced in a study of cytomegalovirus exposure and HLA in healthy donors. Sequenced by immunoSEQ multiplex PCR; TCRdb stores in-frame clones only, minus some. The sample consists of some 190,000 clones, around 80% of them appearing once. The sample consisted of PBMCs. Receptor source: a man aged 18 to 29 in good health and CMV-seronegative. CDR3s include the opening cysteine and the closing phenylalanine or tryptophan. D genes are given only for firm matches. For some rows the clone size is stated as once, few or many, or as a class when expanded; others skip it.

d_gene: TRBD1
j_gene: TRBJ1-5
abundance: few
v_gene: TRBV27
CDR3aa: CASSIGTGGNQPQHF
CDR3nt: TGTGCCAGCAGTATCGGGACAGGGGGCAATCAGCCCCAGCATTTT

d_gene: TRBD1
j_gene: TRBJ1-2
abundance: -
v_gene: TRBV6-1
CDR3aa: CASSPGQGARGYTF
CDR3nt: TGTGCCAGCAGCCCTGGGCAGGGGGCTCGGGGCTACACCTTC

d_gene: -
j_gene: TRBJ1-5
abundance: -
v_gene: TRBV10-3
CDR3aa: CAIKSGDQPQHF
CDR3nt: TGTGCCATCAAATCCGGGGATCAGCCCCAGCATTTT

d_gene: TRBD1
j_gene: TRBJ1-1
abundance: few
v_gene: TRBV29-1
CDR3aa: CSVEARTGGFTEAFF
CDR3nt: TGCAGCGTTGAAGCCAGGACAGGGGGCTTCACTGAAGCTTTCTTT

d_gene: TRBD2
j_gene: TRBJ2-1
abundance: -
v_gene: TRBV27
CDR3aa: CASTLSSGESYNEQFF
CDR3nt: TGTGCCAGCACCTTGTCTAGCGGGGAATCATACAATGAGCAGTTCTTC

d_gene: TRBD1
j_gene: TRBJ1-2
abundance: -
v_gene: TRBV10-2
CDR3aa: CASSDRAGTAYGYTF
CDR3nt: TGCGCCAGCAGTGACCGAGCCGGGACAGCCTATGGCTACACCTTC

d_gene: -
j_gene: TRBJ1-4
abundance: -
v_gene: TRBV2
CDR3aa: CASIRPGNEKLFF
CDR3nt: TGTGCCAGCATAAGACCAGGCAATGAAAAACTGTTTTTT

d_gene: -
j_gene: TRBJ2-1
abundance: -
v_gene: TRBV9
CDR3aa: CASGSSYNEQFF
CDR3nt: TGTGCCAGCGGGAGCTCCTACAATGAGCAGTTCTTC

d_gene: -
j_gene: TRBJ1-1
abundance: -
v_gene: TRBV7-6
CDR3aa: CASSPRATEAFF
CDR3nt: TGTGCCAGCAGCCCGCGGGCGACTGAAGCTTTCTTT

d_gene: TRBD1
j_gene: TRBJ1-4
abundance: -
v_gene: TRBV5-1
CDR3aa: CASSFGQGDEKLFF
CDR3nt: TGCGCCAGCAGCTTTGGACAGGGGGATGAAAAACTGTTTTTT

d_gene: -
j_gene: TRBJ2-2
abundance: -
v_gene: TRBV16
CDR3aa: CASSEQGTGELFF
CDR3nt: TGTGCCAGCAGCGAACAGGGCACCGGGGAGCTGTTTTTT

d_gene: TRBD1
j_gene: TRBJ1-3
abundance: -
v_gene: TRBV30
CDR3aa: CAWRDRGVSGNTIYF
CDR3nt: TGTGCCTGGAGGGACAGGGGAGTATCTGGAAACACCATATATTTT

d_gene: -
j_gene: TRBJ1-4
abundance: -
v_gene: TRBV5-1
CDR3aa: CASSLAGGSGEKLFF
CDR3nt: TGCGCCAGCAGCTTGGCCGGGGGGTCCGGGGAAAAACTGTTTTTT

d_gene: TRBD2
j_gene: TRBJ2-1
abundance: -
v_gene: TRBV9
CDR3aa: CASSGRLAAGSNEQFF
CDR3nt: TGTGCCAGCAGCGGCCGACTAGCGGCTGGGAGTAATGAGCAGTTCTTC

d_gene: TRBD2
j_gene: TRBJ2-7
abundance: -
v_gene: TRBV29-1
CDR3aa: CSVETRGLAGGASYEQYF
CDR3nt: TGCAGCGTTGAGACCAGGGGGCTAGCGGGGGGCGCTTCCTACGAGCAGTACTTC

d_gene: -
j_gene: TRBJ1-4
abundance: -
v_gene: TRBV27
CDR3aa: CASSSHPVSNEKLFF
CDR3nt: TGTGCCAGCAGTTCCCACCCGGTTTCAAATGAAAAACTGTTTTTT

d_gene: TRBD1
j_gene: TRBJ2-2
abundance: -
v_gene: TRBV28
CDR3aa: CASRWTGRMRTGELFF
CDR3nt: TGTGCCAGCAGGTGGACAGGGAGGATGAGGACCGGGGAGCTGTTTTTT

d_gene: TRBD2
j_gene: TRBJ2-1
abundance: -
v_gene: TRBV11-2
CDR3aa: CASSQLPGLANEQFF
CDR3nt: TGTGCCAGCAGCCAACTTCCGGGACTAGCGAATGAGCAGTTCTTC

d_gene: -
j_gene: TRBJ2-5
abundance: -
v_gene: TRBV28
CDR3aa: CASSPVRVMTETQYF
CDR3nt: TGTGCCAGCAGTCCCGTCCGGGTTATGACGGAGACCCAGTACTTC

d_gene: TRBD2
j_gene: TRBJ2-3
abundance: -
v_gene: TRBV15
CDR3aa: CATSRDRASGGATDTQYF
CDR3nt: TGTGCCACCAGCAGAGATCGGGCTAGCGGGGGCGCCACAGATACGCAGTATTTT

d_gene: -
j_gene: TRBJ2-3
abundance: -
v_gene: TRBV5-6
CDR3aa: CASTWRDTQYF
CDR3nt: TGTGCCAGCACCTGGAGAGATACGCAGTATTTT

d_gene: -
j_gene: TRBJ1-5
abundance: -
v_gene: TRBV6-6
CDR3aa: CASSRGSNQPQHF
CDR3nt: TGTGCCAGCAGTCGAGGGAGCAATCAGCCCCAGCATTTT

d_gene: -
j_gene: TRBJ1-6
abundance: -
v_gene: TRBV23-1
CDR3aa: CASSQGRRLALHF
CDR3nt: TGCGCCAGCAGTCAGGGCAGGCGATTGGCCCTCCACTTT

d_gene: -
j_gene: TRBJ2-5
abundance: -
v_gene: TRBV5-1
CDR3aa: CASSLKTGPQETQYF
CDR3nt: TGCGCCAGCAGCTTGAAAACAGGGCCCCAAGAGACCCAGTACTTC

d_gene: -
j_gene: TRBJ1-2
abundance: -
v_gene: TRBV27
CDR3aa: CASSSQGRSLGNYGYTF
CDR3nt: TGTGCCAGCAGTTCACAGGGCAGGTCCCTTGGTAACTATGGCTACACCTTC

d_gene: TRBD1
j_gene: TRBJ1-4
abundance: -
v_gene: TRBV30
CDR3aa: CAWSGTVLNEKLFF
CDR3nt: TGTGCCTGGAGCGGGACAGTCTTAAATGAAAAACTGTTTTTT

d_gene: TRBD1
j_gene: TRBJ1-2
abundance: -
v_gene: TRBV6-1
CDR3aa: CASSGQGAYYGYTF
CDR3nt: TGTGCCAGCAGCGGACAGGGGGCTTACTATGGCTACACCTTC

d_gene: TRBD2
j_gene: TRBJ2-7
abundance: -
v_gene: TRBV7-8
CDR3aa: CASSPSGGVTQYF
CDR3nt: TGTGCCAGCAGCCCTAGCGGGGGGGTTACGCAGTACTTC

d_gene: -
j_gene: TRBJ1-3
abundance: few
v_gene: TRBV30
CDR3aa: CAWRYGDSGNTIYF
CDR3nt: TGTGCCTGGAGATACGGAGACTCTGGAAACACCATATATTTT

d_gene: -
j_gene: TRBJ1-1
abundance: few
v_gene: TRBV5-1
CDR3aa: CASSSDNNRGKAFF
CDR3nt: TGCGCCAGCAGCTCGGACAACAATAGGGGCAAAGCTTTCTTT

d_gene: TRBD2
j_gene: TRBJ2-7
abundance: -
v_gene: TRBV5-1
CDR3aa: CASSLWTSDYEQYF
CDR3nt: TGCGCCAGCAGCTTATGGACTAGTGACTACGAGCAGTACTTC

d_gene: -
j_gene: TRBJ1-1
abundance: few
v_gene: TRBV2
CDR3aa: CASSGRPNTEAFF
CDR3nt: TGTGCCAGCAGTGGGCGGCCGAACACTGAAGCTTTCTTT

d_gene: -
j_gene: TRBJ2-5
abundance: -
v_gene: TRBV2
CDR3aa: CASSQQGNLETQYF
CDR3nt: TGTGCCAGCAGTCAACAGGGAAATCTTGAGACCCAGTACTTC